The 21 T cell receptor beta chains presented below share a single source sample, sequenced in a study of blood T cell repertoires in COVID-19. Some clones are missing from TCRdb's copy, which holds only in-frame ones; the method was immunoSEQ multiplex PCR. The table shows more than 85,000 clones, with 70% to 90% occurring only once. Sequencing was performed on peripheral blood. The receptors were gathered from a man over 45 with active or convalescent COVID-19.

In this sample, this clone turned up once. The chain couples TRBV5-1 to TRBJ2-3, with 7 positions matching TRBD1. From germline, CDR1 is SGHRS and CDR2 YFSETQ. CDR3 length equals 13 residues. V trimming: 4 bases; J trimming: 2 bases; junction bases outside the gene matches: 1. The CDR3 bases are TGCGCCAGCAGCCAGGGGGACACAGATACGCAGTATTTT. Its translation: CASSQGDTDTQYF.

V and J are TRBV19 and TRBJ2-1, with TRBD2 identical over 8 bases. The CDR3 has 13 amino acids. Losses at the gene ends were 9 bases for V and 2 bases for J; bases not matched to a gene: 3. The germline gives CDR1 LNHDA, CDR2 SQIVND (reference sequence). The CDR3 reads CASRRGAYNEQFF. CDR3 in DNA: TGTGCCAGCCGGCGGGGGGCCTACAATGAGCAGTTCTTC.

This chain uses TRBV5-1 with TRBJ1-4, with 7 bases that match TRBD1. Germline V gene sequence: CDR1 SGHRS, CDR2 YFSETQ. CDR3 length: 15 residues. V shed 1 base, J shed 6 bases, and the junction held 6 bases outside the gene matches. CDR3 DNA sequence: TGCGCCAGCAGCTTGAGAGACAGGGAGGATGAAAAACTGTTTTTT. Residues: CASSLRDREDEKLFF.

The CDR3 loop reads CASSQEGLDSENTGELFF. CDR3 DNA sequence: TGTGCCAGCAGCCAAGAGGGCTTGGACAGTGAGAACACCGGGGAGCTGTTTTTT. The chain joins TRBV3-1 (or the pseudogene TRBV3-2) to TRBJ2-2; TRBD1 is a possible D gene (6 bases). This CDR3 spans 18 amino acids. CDR1 and CDR2 (germline): LGHDT, YNNKEL (reference sequence). The V and J ends lost 0 bases and 1 base respectively, with 15 bases between them.

The rearrangement uses TRBV30 and TRBJ1-1, with no clear D. CDR1 is GTSNPN, CDR2 SVGIG, per germline (reference sequence). Trimming stripped 1 base from V and 0 bases from J, with 9 bases between. This CDR3 region has 14 residues. The CDR3 sequence is CAWSEVALNTEAFF. DNA of the CDR3: TGTGCCTGGAGTGAGGTAGCTTTGAACACTGAAGCTTTCTTT.

The chain combines TRBV5-4 with TRBJ1-1; D is perhaps TRBD1 (6 bases). Germline-derived CDR1 and CDR2 are SGHNT and YYREEE (reference sequence). Trimming shortened V by 5 bases and J by 3 bases, and 11 bases separated the two germline ends. The CDR3 length is 13 residues. The CDR3 reads CASSPNRDTEAFF. Here the CDR3 DNA reads TGTGCCAGCAGTCCCAACAGGGACACTGAAGCTTTCTTT.

J is TRBJ2-5 and V is TRBV19, with D possibly being TRBD2 (7 bases). Germline CDR1 LNHDA, CDR2 SQIVND (reference sequence). Trimming shortened V by 8 bases and J by 7 bases, and 20 bases separated the two germline ends. The CDR3 consists of 14 residues. In nucleotides, the CDR3 is TGTGCCAGTCTGCCGAGGGGGGGCGGTGGGACCCAGTACTTC. It codes for CASLPRGGGGTQYF.

In DNA form, the CDR3 reads TGTGCCAGCAGCCCCCGGGAAGGCGGAAACACCATATATTTT. It translates to CASSPREGGNTIYF. V gene TRBV9 combines with J gene TRBJ1-3; D gene unclear. CDR1 is SGDLS and CDR2 is YYNGEE in the germline V gene. CDR3 length: 14 amino acids. V dropped 4 bases and J dropped 4 bases, with 12 bases sitting between them.

Written as DNA, the CDR3 is TGTGCCAGCTCACCCCGGGGGGCGCGAGCCGGGGAGCTGTTTTTT. Its protein is CASSPRGARAGELFF. The gene calls are TRBV18 and TRBJ2-2; D is perhaps TRBD2 (7 bases). The V gene's germline CDR1 is KGHSH and CDR2 LQKENI. The CDR3 loop spans 15 amino acids. Trimming removed 3 bases at V and 6 bases at J, with 14 bases between.

This clone was counted only a few times. The V and J genes are TRBV7-9 and TRBJ1-6; D unresolved. CDR3 length: 14 residues. Germline V gene data show CDR1 as SEHNR and CDR2 as FQNEAQ (reference sequence). Between the trimmed V and J ends, which lost 2 bases and 10 bases, there was a span of 12 bases. The CDR3 is CASSLQDSTSPLHF. DNA of the CDR3: TGTGCCAGCAGCTTACAGGACTCTACCTCACCCCTCCACTTT. The full variable domain, rest sourced from reference TRBV7-9 and TRBJ1-6, is DTGVSQNPRHKITKRGQNVTFRCDPISEHNRLYWYRQTLGQGPEFLTYFQNEAQLEKSRLLSDRFSAERPKGSFSTLEIQRTEQGDSAMYLCASSLQDSTSPLHFGNGTRLTVT.

V usage is TRBV7-2 and J usage is TRBJ2-1, with D tentatively TRBD1 (6 bases). V shed 3 bases and J shed 7 bases, with 10 bases lying between them. This CDR3 has 13 amino acids. Germline CDR1 SGHTA, CDR2 FQGNSA. CDR3 residues: CASSFGGPNEQFF. The CDR3 DNA reads TGTGCCAGCAGCTTTGGGGGCCCAAATGAGCAGTTCTTC.

The rearrangement uses TRBV6-2 or TRBV6-3 and TRBJ1-5; D perhaps matches TRBD1 (5 bases). Germline assignment: CDR1 MNHEY and CDR2 SVGEGT. CDR3 size: 14 residues. V lost 1 base to trimming and J lost 1 base, with 5 bases between them. CDR3 region: CASSYWGSNQPQHF. For the CDR3, the DNA is TGTGCCAGCAGTTACTGGGGCAGCAATCAGCCCCAGCATTTT.

This clone has just one count. The chain recombines TRBV18 with TRBJ2-6; possible D gene TRBD2, 5 bases. The CDR3 covers 16 residues. V was trimmed by 2 bases and J by 0 bases, leaving 8 bases between them. The V gene's germline CDR1 is KGHSH and CDR2 LQKENI. The CDR3 nucleotides read TGTGCCAGCTCACCAGCTCGGGGCTCTGGGGCCAACGTCCTGACTTTC. It codes for CASSPARGSGANVLTF.

V gene TRBV7-6 combines with J gene TRBJ1-4, with 8 nucleotides matching TRBD1. V shed 4 bases and J 1 base; nucleotides not matched to a gene: 2. The CDR3 sequence is 15 residues long. CDR1 is SGHVS and CDR2 is FNYEAQ in the germline V gene. The chain's CDR3 is CASSYTGGTNEKLFF. CDR3 nucleotides: TGTGCCAGCAGCTATACAGGGGGAACTAATGAAAAACTGTTTTTT.

The rearrangement uses TRBV9 and TRBJ2-2; 8 bases are shared with TRBD1. The CDR3 length is 16 residues. The germline V gene has CDR1 SGDLS and CDR2 YYNGEE. J was trimmed by 1 base and V by 3 bases; bases with no gene match: 5. For the CDR3, the DNA is TGTGCCAGCAGCGGGGGGGACAGGAGGAACACCGGGGAGCTGTTTTTT. Protein sequence: CASSGGDRRNTGELFF.

This sequence joins TRBV2 and TRBJ1-4; TRBD1 matches at 9 bases. The V gene's germline CDR1 is SNHLY and CDR2 FYNNEI. The CDR3 covers 14 residues. V lost 6 bases, J lost 6 bases, and 5 bases stayed unmatched. The CDR3 DNA reads as TGTGCCAGCAGCGAACAGGGGGCGGATGAAAAACTGTTTTTT. Its protein product is CASSEQGADEKLFF.

The rearrangement joins TRBV7-8 to TRBJ2-7; 9 nucleotides align to TRBD1. The CDR3 spans 15 residues. Germline loops: CDR1 SGHVS, CDR2 FQNEAQ. V dropped 5 bases and J dropped 0; count of bases not matched to a gene: 5. CDR3 bases: TGTGCCAGCAGCCTGGACAGGGGATACTCCTACGAGCAGTACGTC. This gives the protein CASSLDRGYSYEQYV.

The chain recombines TRBV14 with TRBJ1-2, with 8 positions matching TRBD1. V lost 1 base, J lost 4 bases, and 2 bases stayed unmatched. Germline assignment: CDR1 SGHDN and CDR2 FVKESK. The CDR3 covers 14 residues. The CDR3 DNA reads as TGTGCCAGCAGCCAAGGGACAGGGACCTATGGCTACACCTTC. Its protein is CASSQGTGTYGYTF.

The V and J genes are TRBV6-5 and TRBJ1-4, with D uncertain. Germline values: CDR1 MNHEY, CDR2 SVGAGI. The CDR3 covers 11 residues. V was trimmed by 8 bases and J by 5 bases, leaving 6 bases between them. CDR3 in amino acids: CASVENEKLFF. Here the CDR3 DNA reads TGTGCCAGCGTGGAGAATGAAAAACTGTTTTTT.

The gene calls are TRBV3-1 (or the pseudogene TRBV3-2) and TRBJ1-5; 9 nucleotides align to TRBD1. This CDR3 contains 15 residues. Losses at the gene ends were 4 bases for V and 5 bases for J; bases not matched to a gene: 6. The V gene's germline CDR1 is LGHDT and CDR2 YNNKEL (reference sequence). The CDR3 loop is CASSRTGGHDQPQHF. The CDR3 coding sequence is TGTGCCAGCAGCCGAACAGGGGGCCATGATCAGCCCCAGCATTTT.

V and J are TRBV30 and TRBJ2-2, with 8 bases matching TRBD2. With V trimmed by 0 bases and J by 4 bases, 1 base remained unmatched. This CDR3 is built from 14 residues. Germline CDR1 is GTSNPN and CDR2 is SVGIG (reference sequence). CDR3 DNA sequence: TGTGCCTGGAGTGTAACTAGCGGCACCGGGGAGCTGTTTTTT. Its translation is CAWSVTSGTGELFF.